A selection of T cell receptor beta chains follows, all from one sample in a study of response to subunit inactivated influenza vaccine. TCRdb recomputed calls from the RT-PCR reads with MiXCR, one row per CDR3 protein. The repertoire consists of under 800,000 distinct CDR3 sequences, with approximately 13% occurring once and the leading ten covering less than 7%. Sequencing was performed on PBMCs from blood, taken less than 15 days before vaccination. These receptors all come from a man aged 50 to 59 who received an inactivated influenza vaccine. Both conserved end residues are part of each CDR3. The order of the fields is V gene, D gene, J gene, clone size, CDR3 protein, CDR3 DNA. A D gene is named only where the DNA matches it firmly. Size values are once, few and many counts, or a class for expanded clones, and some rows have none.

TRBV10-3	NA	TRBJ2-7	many	CAISGHSSYEQYF	TGTGCCATCAGTGGCCACAGTTCCTACGAGCAGTACTTC
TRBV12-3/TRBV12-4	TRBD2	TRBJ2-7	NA	CASKLAGASYEQYF	TGTGCCAGCAAACTAGCGGGGGCCTCCTACGAGCAGTACTTC
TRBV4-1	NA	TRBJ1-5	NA	CASSPGLGSNQPQHF	TGCGCCAGCAGCCCCGGATTGGGCAGCAATCAGCCCCAGCATTTT
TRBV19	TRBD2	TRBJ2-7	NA	CASRAAAGTYEQYF	TGTGCCAGTAGAGCCGCAGCGGGGACTTACGAGCAGTACTTC
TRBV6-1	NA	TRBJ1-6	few	CASRDHMNSPLHF	TGTGCCAGCCGGGACCACATGAATTCACCCCTCCACTTT
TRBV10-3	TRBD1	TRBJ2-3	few	CAISEQPGQGVTDTQYF	TGTGCCATCAGTGAGCAGCCGGGACAGGGGGTAACAGATACGCAGTATTTT
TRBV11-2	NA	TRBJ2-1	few	CASSSARVGEQFF	TGTGCCAGCAGCTCGGCTAGGGTTGGTGAGCAGTTCTTC
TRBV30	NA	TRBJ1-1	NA	CAWSLGRSTTEAFF	TGTGCCTGGAGTTTAGGTCGGTCAACCACTGAAGCTTTCTTT
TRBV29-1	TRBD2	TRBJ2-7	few	CSVYTGTSEFYEQYF	TGCAGCGTCTATACCGGGACTAGCGAATTCTACGAGCAGTACTTC
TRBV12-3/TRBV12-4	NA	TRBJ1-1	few	CASSLASQPKAFF	TGTGCCAGCAGTTTAGCGTCTCAGCCCAAAGCTTTCTTT
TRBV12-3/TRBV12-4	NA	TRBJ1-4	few	CASSPKGVPNEKLFF	TGTGCCAGCAGTCCGAAGGGGGTCCCTAATGAAAAACTGTTTTTT
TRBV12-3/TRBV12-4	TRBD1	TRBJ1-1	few	CASRKGANTEAFF	TGTGCCAGCAGAAAGGGGGCGAACACTGAAGCTTTCTTT
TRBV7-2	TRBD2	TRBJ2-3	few	CASSWGGERTDTQYF	TGTGCCAGCAGCTGGGGGGGGGAACGCACAGATACGCAGTATTTT
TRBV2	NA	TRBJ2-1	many	CASTRLLYNEQFF	TGTGCCAGCACACGACTCCTTTACAATGAGCAGTTCTTC
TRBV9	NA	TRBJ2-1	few	CASSPRVRDLGNEQFF	TGTGCCAGCAGCCCCCGAGTTAGGGACCTGGGGAATGAGCAGTTCTTC
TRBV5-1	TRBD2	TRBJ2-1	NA	CASSWPGLDYNEQFF	TGCGCCAGCAGCTGGCCTGGACTAGACTACAATGAGCAGTTCTTC
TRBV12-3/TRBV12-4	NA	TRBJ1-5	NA	CASSPPGLSLNQPQHF	TGTGCCAGCAGTCCCCCGGGGCTTTCCCTTAATCAGCCCCAGCATTTT
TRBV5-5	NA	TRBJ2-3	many	CASSLGEDTQYF	TGTGCCAGCAGCTTGGGGGAGGATACGCAGTATTTT
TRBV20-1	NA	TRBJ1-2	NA	CSARDHRVGYGYTF	TGCAGTGCTAGAGATCACAGGGTTGGCTATGGCTACACCTTC
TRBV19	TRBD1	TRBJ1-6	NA	CASAGTANSPLHF	TGTGCCAGTGCCGGGACAGCTAATTCACCCCTCCACTTT
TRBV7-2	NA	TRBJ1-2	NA	CASSLEVSYGYTF	TGTGCCAGCAGCTTAGAGGTATCCTATGGCTACACCTTC
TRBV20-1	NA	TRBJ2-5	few	CSAEIQETQYF	TGCAGTGCGGAGATCCAAGAGACCCAGTACTTC
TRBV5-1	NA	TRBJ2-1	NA	CASSLLVTAGGEQFF	TGCGCCAGCAGCTTGCTGGTTACCGCGGGCGGTGAGCAGTTCTTC
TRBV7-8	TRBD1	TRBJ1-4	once	CASSSGQAPESF	TGTGCCAGCAGCTCAGGACAGGCGCCGGAAAGTTTT
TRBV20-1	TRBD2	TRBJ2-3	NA	CSARRFLAGGPDTQYF	TGCAGTGCTAGAAGGTTCCTAGCGGGAGGGCCAGATACGCAGTATTTT
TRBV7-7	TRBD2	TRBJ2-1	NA	CASSLTSGDMNEQFF	TGTGCCAGCAGCCTGACTAGCGGAGACATGAATGAGCAGTTCTTC
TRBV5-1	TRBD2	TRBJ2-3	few	CASSLTSGSRDTQYF	TGCGCCAGCAGCTTAACTAGCGGGAGTAGAGATACGCAGTATTTT
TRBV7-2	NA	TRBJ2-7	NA	CASSFGGDPRYEQYF	TGTGCCAGCAGCTTCGGTGGGGACCCCCGCTACGAGCAGTACTTC